This TCR beta chain appears in the sequencing data of a study of shared T cell receptors in the human thymus. Clones were read by immunoSEQ multiplex PCR, and TCRdb kept only the in-frame ones, dropping some. Of about 610,000 clones in the sample, around nine tenths are singletons; the top ten hold 0.0085% to 0.012%. V lost 3 bases, J lost 1 base, and 13 bases lay in between. Germline V gene sequence: CDR1 SGHAT, CDR2 FQNNGV. The CDR3 has 16 residues. These records were also assigned to another study, of human thymus T cells.

The source material was thymocytes. The chain links TRBV11-2 to TRBJ2-1; tentative D call: TRBD2 (6 bases). This clonotype was sampled from a boy in the first two years of life with a congenital heart defect. DNA of the CDR3: TGTGCCAGCAGCTTGGGAAGGAGCGGGTCCTACAATGAGCAGTTCTTC. Translation: CASSLGRSGSYNEQFF.